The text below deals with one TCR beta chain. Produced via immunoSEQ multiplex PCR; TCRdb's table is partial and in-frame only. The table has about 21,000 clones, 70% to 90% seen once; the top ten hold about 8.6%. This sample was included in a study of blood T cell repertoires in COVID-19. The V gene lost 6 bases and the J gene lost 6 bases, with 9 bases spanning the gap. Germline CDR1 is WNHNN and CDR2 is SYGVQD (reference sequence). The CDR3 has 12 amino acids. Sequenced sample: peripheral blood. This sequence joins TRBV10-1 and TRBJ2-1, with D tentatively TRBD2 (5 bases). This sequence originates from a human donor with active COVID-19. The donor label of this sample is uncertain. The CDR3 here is CASSGETNEQFF. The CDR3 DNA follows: TGCGCCAGCAGCGGGGAAACCAATGAGCAGTTCTTC.